This record covers a single TCR beta chain. In the study's own analysis: Amplification from reference gene primers served as the basis for estimated nucleated cell counts. TCRdb's table, derived via immunoSEQ multiplex PCR, lists solely in-frame clones and lacks some. V and J calls plus clone size are reproduced from that table; the DNA served to infer D and trimming. The sample holds about 230,000 clones; 85% to 90% are singletons and the top ten take 9.5% to 13%. V was pared by 6 bases and J by 1 base, with 13 bases between. The CDR3 totals 15 residues. Germline CDR1 LNHDA, CDR2 SQIVND (reference sequence). This entry belongs to a study of blood T cell repertoires in COVID-19. Seattle researchers signed up patients amid active infection and tracked them longitudinally.

The sequence was collected from a man aged 45-65 years with COVID-19, enrolled during active disease. Sequenced sample: peripheral blood. The rearrangement links TRBV19 to TRBJ1-3, with unresolved D. In DNA, the CDR3 is TGTGCCAGTAGAGTCACGGTGAGGTCTGGAAACACCATATATTTT. Encoded protein: CASRVTVRSGNTIYF. Looking up the rest from reference TRBV19 and TRBJ1-3 gives the full variable domain: DGGITQSPKYLFRKEGQNVTLSCEQNLNHDAMYWYRQDPGQGLRLIYYSQIVNDFQKGDIAEGYSVSREKKESFPLTVTSAQKNPTAFYLCASRVTVRSGNTIYFGEGSWLTVV.